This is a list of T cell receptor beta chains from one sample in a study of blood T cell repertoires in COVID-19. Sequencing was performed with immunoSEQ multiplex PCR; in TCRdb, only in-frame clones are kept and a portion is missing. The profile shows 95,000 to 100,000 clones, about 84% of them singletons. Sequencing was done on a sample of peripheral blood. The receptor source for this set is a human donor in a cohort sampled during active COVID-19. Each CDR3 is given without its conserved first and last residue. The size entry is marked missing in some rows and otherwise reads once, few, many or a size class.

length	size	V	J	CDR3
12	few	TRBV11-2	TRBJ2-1	ASSLLGGNNEQF
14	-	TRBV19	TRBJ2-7	ASSRNKGTGSYEQY
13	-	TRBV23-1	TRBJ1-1	ASSPPTGEDTEAF
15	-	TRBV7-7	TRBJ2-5	ASSLHVFAGGKETQY
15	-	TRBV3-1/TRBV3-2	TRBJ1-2	ASRTTGESVMGDGYT
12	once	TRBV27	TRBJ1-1	ASSRTGVNTEAF
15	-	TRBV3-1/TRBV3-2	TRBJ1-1	ASSQGNSGWRYTEAF
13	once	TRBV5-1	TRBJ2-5	ASRSSTSSQETQY
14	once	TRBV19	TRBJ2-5	ASSRIAGGIWETQY
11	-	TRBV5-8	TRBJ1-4	ASRTTTNEKLF
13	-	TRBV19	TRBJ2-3	ASSESGSRTDTQY
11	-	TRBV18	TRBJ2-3	ASSPRTVDTQY
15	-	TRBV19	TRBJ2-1	ASSMFPFGSSYNEQF
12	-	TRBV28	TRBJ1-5	ASRSTGGAGPQH
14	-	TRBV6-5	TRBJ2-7	ASSYDSGTSVYEQY
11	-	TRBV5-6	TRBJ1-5	ASSLQGGQPQH
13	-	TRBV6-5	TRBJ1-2	ASSYSITGSYGYT
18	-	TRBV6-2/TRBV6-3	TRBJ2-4	ASSYSPLHDRGLAKNIQY
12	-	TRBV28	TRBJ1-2	ASSLNPSNYGYT
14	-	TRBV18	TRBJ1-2	ASSPPNSQGHRGYT
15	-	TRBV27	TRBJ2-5	ASSPRPLTGLQETQY
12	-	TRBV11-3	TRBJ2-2	ASSLWGSTGELF
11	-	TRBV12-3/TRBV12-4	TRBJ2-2	ASSLGGSGELF